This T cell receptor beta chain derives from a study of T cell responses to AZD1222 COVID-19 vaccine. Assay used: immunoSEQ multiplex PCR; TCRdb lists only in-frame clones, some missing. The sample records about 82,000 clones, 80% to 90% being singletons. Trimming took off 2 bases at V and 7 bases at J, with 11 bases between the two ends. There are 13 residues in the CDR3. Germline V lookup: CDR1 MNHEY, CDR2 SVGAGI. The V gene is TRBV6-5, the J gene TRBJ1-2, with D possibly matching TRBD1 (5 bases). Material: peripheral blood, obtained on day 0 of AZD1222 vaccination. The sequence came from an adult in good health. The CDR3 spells CASSYGGGFGYTF. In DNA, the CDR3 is TGTGCCAGCAGTTACGGGGGGGGGTTTGGCTACACCTTC.